Given below is one TCR beta chain in context. Its antigen is undetermined. It was with 60 Vbeta and 13 Jbeta primers that the PCR ran. The data were produced by immunoSEQ multiplex PCR, yet TCRdb's version contains in-frame clones alone and is incomplete. This specimen shows about 130,000 clones; the ten leading clones hold 2.2%. The sample belongs to a study of cytomegalovirus exposure and HLA in healthy donors. Findings and caveats of the study: Previously analyzed data showed that most TCR beta V segments were productive at a frequency of about 87% or about 30%. It is likely that the observed cluster of highly shared sequence variants was a sequencing artifact.

The CDR3 has 16 amino acids. V dropped 5 bases and J dropped 1; count of bases not matched to a gene: 8. Germline values: CDR1 LNHDA, CDR2 SQIVND (reference sequence). At collection, donors were nominally healthy, but unrecorded immune exposures were probable. The material sequenced was PBMCs. The TCR comes from a middle-aged man in good health and CMV-seronegative. This chain uses TRBV19 with TRBJ2-3; 8 nucleotides agree with TRBD1. The CDR3 protein is CASSRLPGQGTDTQYF. The CDR3 coding sequence is TGTGCCAGTAGTCGACTTCCGGGACAGGGCACAGATACGCAGTATTTT.